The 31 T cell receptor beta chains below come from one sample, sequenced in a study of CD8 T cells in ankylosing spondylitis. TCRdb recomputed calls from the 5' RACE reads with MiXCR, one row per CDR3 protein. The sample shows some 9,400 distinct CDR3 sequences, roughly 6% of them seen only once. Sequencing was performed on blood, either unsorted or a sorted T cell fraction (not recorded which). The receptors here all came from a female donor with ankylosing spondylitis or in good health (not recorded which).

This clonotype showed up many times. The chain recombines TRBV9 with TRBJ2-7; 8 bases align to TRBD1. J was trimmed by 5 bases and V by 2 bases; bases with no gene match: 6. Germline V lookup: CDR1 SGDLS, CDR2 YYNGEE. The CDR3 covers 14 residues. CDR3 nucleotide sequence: TGTGCCAGCAGCGTGGGTCAGGGGGCAGACGAGCAGTACTTC. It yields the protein CASSVGQGADEQYF.

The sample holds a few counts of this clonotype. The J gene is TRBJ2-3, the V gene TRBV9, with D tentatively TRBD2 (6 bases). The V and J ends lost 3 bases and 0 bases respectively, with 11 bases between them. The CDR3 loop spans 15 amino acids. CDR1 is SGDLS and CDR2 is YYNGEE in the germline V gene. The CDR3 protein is CASSASGSSTDTQYF. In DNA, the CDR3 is TGTGCCAGCAGCGCCAGCGGGTCTAGCACAGATACGCAGTATTTT. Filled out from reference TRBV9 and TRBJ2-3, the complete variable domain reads DSGVTQTPKHLITATGQRVTLRCSPRSGDLSVYWYQQSLDQGLQFLIQYYNGEERAKGNILERFSAQQFPDLHSELNLSSLELGDSALYFCASSASGSSTDTQYFGPGTRLTVL.

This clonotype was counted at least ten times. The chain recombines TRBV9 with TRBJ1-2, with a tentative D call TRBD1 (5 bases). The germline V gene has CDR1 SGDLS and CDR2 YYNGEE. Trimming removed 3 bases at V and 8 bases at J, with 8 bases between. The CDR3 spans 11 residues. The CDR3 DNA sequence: TGTGCCAGCAGCGACCACAGGGGCTACACCTTC. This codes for CASSDHRGYTF.

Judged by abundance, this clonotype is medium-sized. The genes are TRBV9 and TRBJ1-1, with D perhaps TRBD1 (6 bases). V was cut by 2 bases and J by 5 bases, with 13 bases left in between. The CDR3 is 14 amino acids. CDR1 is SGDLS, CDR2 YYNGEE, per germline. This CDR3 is CASSVSQGWTEAFF. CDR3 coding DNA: TGTGCCAGCAGCGTCTCACAGGGTTGGACTGAAGCTTTCTTT.

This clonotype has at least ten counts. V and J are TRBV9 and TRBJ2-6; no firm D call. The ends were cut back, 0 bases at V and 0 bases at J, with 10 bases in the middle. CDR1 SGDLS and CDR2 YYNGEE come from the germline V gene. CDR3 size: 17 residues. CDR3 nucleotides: TGTGCCAGCAGCGTAGAGGTCAGCTACTCTGGGGCCAACGTCCTGACTTTC. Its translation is CASSVEVSYSGANVLTF. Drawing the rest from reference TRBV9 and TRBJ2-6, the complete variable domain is DSGVTQTPKHLITATGQRVTLRCSPRSGDLSVYWYQQSLDQGLQFLIQYYNGEERAKGNILERFSAQQFPDLHSELNLSSLELGDSALYFCASSVEVSYSGANVLTFGAGSRLTVL.

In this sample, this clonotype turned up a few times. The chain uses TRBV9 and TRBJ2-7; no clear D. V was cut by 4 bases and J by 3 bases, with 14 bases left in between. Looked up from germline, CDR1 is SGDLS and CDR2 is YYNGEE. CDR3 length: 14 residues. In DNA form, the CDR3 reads TGTGCCAGCAGCCCCCAAACCTGGGTCTACGAGCAGTACTTC. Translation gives CASSPQTWVYEQYF.

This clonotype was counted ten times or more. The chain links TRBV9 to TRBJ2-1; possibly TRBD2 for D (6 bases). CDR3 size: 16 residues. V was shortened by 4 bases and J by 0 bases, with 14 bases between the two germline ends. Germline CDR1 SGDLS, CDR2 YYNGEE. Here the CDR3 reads CASSPLAVGSYNEQFF. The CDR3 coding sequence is TGTGCCAGCAGCCCCTTAGCGGTTGGCTCCTACAATGAGCAGTTCTTC. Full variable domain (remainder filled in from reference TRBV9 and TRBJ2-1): DSGVTQTPKHLITATGQRVTLRCSPRSGDLSVYWYQQSLDQGLQFLIQYYNGEERAKGNILERFSAQQFPDLHSELNLSSLELGDSALYFCASSPLAVGSYNEQFFGPGTRLTVL.

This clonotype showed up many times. The CDR3 nucleotides are TGTGCCAGCAGCGGCCAGACCCGGGACAGGGGTAACTATGGCTACACCTTC. Translating gives CASSGQTRDRGNYGYTF. The chain joins TRBV9 to TRBJ1-2, with 10 bases fitting TRBD1. The germline V gene encodes CDR1 SGDLS and CDR2 YYNGEE. V trimming: 3 bases; J trimming: 1 base; junction bases outside the gene matches: 9. The CDR3 has 17 amino acids.

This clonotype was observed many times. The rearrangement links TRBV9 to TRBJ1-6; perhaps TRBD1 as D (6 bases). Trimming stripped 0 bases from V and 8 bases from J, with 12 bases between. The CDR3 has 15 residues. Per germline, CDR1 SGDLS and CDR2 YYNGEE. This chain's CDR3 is CASSVGPRGDSPLHF. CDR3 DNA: TGTGCCAGCAGCGTAGGTCCCAGGGGAGATTCACCCCTCCACTTT.

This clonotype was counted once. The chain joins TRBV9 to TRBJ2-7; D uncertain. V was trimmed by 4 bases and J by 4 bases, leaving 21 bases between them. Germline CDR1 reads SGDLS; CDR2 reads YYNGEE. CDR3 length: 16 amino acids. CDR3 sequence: CASSPLEFPLIYEQYF. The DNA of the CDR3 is TGTGCCAGCAGCCCGCTGGAGTTCCCCTTAATATACGAGCAGTACTTC.

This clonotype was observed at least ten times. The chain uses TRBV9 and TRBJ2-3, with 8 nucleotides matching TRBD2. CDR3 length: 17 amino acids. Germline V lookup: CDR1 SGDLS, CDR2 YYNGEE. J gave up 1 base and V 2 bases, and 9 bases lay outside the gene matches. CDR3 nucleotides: TGTGCCAGCAGCGTCGGGGGGGCGGGGTATGGCACAGATACGCAGTATTTT. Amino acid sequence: CASSVGGAGYGTDTQYF.

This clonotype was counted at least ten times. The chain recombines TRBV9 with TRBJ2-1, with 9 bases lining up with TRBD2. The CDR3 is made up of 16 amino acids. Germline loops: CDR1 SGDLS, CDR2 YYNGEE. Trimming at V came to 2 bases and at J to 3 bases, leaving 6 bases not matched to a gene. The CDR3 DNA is TGTGCCAGCAGCGTCGGTGTAGCGGGGGACTACAATGAGCAGTTCTTC. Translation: CASSVGVAGDYNEQFF.

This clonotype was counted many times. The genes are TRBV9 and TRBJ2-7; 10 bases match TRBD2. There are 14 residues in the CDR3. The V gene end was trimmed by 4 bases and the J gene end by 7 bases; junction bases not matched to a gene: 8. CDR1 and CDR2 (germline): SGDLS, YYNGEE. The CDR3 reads CASSRSGRADEQYF. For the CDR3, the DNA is TGTGCCAGCAGCCGCAGCGGGAGGGCTGATGAGCAGTACTTC.

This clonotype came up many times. The CDR3 spells CASSVDQGLGSNEKLFF. The CDR3 DNA follows: TGTGCCAGCAGCGTAGACCAGGGCTTAGGATCTAATGAAAAACTGTTTTTT. This sequence joins TRBV9 and TRBJ1-4, with TRBD1 as a possible D gene (5 bases). This CDR3 contains 17 residues. Germline CDR1 is SGDLS and CDR2 is YYNGEE. The germline V and J ends were trimmed by 0 bases and 3 bases, with 15 bases remaining between them.

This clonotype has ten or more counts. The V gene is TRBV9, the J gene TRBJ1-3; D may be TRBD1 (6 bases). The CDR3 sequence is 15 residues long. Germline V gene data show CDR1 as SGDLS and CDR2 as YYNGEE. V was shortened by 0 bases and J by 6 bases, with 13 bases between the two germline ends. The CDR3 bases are TGTGCCAGCAGCGTAGAAGGGACATTTGAAAACACCATATATTTT. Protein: CASSVEGTFENTIYF.

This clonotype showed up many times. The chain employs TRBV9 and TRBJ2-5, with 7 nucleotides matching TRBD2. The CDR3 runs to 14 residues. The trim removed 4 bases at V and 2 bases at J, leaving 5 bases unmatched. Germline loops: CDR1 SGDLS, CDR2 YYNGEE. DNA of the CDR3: TGTGCCAGCAGCCCTCGGGGGGTACAAGAGACCCAGTACTTC. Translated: CASSPRGVQETQYF.

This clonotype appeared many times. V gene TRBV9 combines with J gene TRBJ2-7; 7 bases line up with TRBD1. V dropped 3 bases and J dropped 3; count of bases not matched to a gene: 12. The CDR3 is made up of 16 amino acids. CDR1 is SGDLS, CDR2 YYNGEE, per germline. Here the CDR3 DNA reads TGTGCCAGCAGCGACTATCCGGGACAGCCACTCTACGAGCAGTACTTC. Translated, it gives CASSDYPGQPLYEQYF.

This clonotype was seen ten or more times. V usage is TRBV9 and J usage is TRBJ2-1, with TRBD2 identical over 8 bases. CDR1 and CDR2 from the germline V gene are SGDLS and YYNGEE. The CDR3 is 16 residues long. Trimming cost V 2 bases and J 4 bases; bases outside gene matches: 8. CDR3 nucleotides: TGTGCCAGCAGCGTCTTAGCGGGAATGGGGTACAATGAGCAGTTCTTC. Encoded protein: CASSVLAGMGYNEQFF.

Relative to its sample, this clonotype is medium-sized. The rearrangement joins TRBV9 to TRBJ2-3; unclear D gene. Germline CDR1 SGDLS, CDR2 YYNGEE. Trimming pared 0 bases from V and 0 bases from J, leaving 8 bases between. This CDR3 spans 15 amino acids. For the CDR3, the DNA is TGTGCCAGCAGCGTAGCGGATTCTAGCACAGATACGCAGTATTTT. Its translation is CASSVADSSTDTQYF.

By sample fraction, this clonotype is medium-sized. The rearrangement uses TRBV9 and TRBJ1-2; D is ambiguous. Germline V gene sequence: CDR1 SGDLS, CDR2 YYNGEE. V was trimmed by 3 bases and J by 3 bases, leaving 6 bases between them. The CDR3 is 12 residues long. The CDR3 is CASSDGDYGYTF. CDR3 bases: TGTGCCAGCAGCGATGGGGACTATGGCTACACCTTC.

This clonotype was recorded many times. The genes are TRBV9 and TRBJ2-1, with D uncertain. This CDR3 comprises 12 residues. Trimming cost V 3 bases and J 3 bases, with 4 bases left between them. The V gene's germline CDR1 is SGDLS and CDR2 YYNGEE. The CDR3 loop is CASSDFYNEQFF. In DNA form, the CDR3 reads TGTGCCAGCAGCGACTTCTACAATGAGCAGTTCTTC. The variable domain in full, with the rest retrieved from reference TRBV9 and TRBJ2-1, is DSGVTQTPKHLITATGQRVTLRCSPRSGDLSVYWYQQSLDQGLQFLIQYYNGEERAKGNILERFSAQQFPDLHSELNLSSLELGDSALYFCASSDFYNEQFFGPGTRLTVL.

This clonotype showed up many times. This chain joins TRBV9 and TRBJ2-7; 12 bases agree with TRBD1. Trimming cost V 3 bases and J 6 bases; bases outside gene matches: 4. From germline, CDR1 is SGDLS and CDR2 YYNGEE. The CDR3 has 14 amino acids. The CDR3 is CASSGDRGPVEQYF. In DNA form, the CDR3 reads TGTGCCAGCAGCGGGGACAGGGGGCCGGTCGAGCAGTACTTC.

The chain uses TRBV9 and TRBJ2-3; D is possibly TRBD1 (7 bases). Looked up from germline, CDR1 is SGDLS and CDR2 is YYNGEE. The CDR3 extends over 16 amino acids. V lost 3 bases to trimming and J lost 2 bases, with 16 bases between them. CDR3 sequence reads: CASSAQGGPNTDTQYF. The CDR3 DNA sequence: TGTGCCAGCAGCGCCCAGGGGGGCCCTAACACAGATACGCAGTATTTT.

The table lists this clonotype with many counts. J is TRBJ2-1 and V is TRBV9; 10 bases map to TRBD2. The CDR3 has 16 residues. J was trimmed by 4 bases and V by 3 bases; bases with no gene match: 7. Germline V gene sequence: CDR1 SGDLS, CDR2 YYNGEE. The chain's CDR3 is CASSGGAGGLYNEQFF. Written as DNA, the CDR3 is TGTGCCAGCAGCGGAGGAGCGGGGGGGCTTTACAATGAGCAGTTCTTC.

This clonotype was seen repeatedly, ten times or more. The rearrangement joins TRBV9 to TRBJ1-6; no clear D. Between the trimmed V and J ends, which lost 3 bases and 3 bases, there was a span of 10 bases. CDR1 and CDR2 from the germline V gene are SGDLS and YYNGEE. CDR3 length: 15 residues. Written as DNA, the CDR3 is TGTGCCAGCAGCGGGAACCCGGGCTATAATTCACCCCTCCACTTT. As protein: CASSGNPGYNSPLHF.

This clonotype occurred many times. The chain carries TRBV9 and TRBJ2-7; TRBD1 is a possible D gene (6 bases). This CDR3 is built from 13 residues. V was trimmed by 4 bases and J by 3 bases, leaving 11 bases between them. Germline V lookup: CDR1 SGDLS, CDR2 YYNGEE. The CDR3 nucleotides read TGTGCCAGCAGCCCCACAGGGTACTACGAGCAGTACTTC. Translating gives CASSPTGYYEQYF.

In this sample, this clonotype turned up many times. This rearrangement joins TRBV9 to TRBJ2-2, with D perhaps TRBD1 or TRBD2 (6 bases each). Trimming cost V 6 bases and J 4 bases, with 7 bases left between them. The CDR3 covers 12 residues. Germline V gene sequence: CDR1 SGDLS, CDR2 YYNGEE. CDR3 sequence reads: CASKGGTGELFF. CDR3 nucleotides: TGTGCCAGCAAGGGGGGCACCGGGGAGCTGTTTTTT.

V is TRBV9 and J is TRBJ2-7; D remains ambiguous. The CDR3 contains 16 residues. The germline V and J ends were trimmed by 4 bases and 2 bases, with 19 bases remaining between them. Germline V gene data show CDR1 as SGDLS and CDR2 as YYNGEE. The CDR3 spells CASSSGPGRETYEQYF. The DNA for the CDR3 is TGTGCCAGCAGCTCTGGGCCCGGACGCGAGACCTACGAGCAGTACTTC.

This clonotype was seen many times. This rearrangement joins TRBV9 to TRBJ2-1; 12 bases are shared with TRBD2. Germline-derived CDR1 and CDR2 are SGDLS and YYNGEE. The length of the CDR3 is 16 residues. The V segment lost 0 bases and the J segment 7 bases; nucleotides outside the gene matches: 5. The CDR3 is CASSVDSGLAGNEQFF. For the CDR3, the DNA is TGTGCCAGCAGCGTAGATTCCGGACTAGCGGGGAATGAGCAGTTCTTC.

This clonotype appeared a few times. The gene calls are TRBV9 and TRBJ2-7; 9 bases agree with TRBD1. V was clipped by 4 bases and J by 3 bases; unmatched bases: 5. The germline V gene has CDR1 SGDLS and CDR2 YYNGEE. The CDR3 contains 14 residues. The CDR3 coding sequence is TGTGCCAGCAGCTTCCGGGACAGGGTCTACGAGCAGTACTTC. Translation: CASSFRDRVYEQYF.

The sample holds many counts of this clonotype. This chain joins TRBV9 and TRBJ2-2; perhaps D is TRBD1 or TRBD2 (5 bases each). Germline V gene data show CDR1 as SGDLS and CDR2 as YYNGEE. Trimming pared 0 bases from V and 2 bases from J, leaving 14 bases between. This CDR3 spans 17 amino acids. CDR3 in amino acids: CASSVDQTGGNTGELFF. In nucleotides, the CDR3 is TGTGCCAGCAGCGTAGACCAGACTGGGGGTAACACCGGGGAGCTGTTTTTT.